The text below deals with one T cell receptor (beta chain). This record comes from a study of CD8+ T cells in alopecia areata. Sequencing relied on a cDNA template that was reverse transcribed from extracted RNA. Clones were sequenced by immunoSEQ multiplex PCR, and TCRdb holds only the in-frame ones, with some missing. The sample records around 250,000 clones, about two thirds being singletons. Germline lookup yields CDR1 SGHVS and CDR2 FNYEAQ. V gave up 0 bases and J gave up 5 bases, with 8 bases separating them. The CDR3 sequence is 14 residues long. J is TRBJ1-5 and V is TRBV7-6, with D perhaps TRBD1 (6 bases). The sequences come from CD4+ T cells sorted from blood, collected at week 0. This sequence originates from a human donor with alopecia areata. The CDR3: CASSLAEGDQPQHF. The CDR3 DNA is TGTGCCAGCAGCTTAGCGGAGGGGGATCAGCCCCAGCATTTT.